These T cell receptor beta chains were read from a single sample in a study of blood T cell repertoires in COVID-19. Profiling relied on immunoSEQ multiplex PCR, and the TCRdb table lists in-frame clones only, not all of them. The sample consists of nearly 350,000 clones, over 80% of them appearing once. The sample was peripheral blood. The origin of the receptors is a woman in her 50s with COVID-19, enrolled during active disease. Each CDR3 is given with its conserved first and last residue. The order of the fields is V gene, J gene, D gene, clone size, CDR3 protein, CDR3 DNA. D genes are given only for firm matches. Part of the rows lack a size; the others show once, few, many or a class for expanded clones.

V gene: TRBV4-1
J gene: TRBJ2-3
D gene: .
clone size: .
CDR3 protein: CASSLSYLIPDSSTDTQYF
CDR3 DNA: TGCGCCAGCAGCCTCTCCTATCTGATCCCAGACTCGAGCACAGATACGCAGTATTTT

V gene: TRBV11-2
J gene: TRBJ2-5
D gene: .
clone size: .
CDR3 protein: CASSTSGKETQYF
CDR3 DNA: TGTGCCAGCAGCACTTCAGGAAAAGAGACCCAGTACTTC

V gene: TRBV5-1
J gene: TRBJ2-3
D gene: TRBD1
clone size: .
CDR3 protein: CASSFNRQGTSTDTQYF
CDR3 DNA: TGCGCCAGCAGCTTCAACCGACAGGGGACTAGCACAGATACGCAGTATTTT

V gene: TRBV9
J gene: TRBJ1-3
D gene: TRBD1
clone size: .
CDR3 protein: CASSVGGTGLSGNTIYF
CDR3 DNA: TGTGCCAGCAGCGTAGGCGGGACAGGACTCTCTGGAAACACCATATATTTT

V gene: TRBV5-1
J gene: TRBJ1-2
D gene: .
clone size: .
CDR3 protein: CASSGPLGGPNYGYTF
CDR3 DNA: TGCGCCAGCAGCGGACCCCTGGGGGGACCGAACTATGGCTACACCTTC

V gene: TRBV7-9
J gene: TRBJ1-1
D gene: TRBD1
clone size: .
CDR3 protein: CASSLARTGGPTEAFF
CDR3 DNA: TGTGCCAGCAGCTTAGCAAGGACAGGGGGACCCACTGAAGCTTTCTTT

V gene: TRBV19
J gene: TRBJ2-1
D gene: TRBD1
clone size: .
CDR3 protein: CASRNRDRAVSYNEQFF
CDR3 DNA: TGTGCCAGTCGAAACCGGGACAGGGCCGTCTCCTACAATGAGCAGTTCTTC

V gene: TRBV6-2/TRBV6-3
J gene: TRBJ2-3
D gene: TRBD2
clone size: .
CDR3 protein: CASSFRFSSGMGTDTQYF
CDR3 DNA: TGTGCCAGCAGTTTCCGATTCTCTAGCGGGATGGGCACAGATACGCAGTATTTT

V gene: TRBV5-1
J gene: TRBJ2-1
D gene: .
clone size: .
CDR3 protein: CASTNNGAYNEQFF
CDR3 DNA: TGCGCCAGCACCAATAACGGGGCCTACAATGAGCAGTTCTTC

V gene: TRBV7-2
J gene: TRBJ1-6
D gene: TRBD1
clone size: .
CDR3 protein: CASRQGGNSPLHF
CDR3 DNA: TGTGCCAGCAGACAGGGGGGAAATTCACCCCTCCACTTT

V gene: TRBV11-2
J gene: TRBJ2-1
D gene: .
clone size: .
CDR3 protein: CASSLTGSRSYNEQFF
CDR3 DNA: TGTGCCAGCAGCTTAACTGGTTCCCGCTCCTACAATGAGCAGTTCTTC

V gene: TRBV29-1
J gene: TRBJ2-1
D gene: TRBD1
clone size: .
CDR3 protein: CSVHRQGISEQFF
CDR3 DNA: TGCAGCGTTCATAGACAGGGAATTTCTGAGCAGTTCTTC

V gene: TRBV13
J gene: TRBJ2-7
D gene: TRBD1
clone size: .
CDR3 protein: CASSLSLGTGEYEQYF
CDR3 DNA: TGTGCCAGCAGCCTATCTTTAGGGACAGGGGAATACGAGCAGTACTTC

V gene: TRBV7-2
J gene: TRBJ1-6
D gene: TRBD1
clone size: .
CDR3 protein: CASSPDRGLNSPLHF
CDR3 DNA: TGTGCCAGCAGCCCCGACAGGGGGCTTAATTCACCCCTCCACTTT

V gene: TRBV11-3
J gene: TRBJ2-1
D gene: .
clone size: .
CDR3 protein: CASSLESNFGYNEQFF
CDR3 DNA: TGTGCCAGCAGCTTAGAAAGCAACTTCGGGTACAATGAGCAGTTCTTC

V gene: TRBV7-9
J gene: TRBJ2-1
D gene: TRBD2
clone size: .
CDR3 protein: CASSLSGSSYNEQFF
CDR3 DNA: TGTGCCAGCAGCCTCAGCGGGAGTTCCTACAATGAGCAGTTCTTC

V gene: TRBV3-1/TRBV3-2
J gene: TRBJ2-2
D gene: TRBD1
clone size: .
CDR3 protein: CASSQDKGQGPGELFF
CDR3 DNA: TGTGCCAGCAGCCAAGATAAGGGACAGGGGCCTGGGGAGCTGTTTTTT

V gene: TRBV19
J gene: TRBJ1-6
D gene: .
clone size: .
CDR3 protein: CASSIWSPSGSPLHF
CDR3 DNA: TGTGCCAGTAGTATATGGAGCCCCTCGGGTTCACCCCTCCACTTT

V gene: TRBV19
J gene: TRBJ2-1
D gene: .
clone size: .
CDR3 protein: CASSIGLQGYTGFLGNEQFF
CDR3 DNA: TGTGCCAGTAGTATAGGCCTCCAGGGTTACACTGGGTTTCTGGGGAATGAGCAGTTCTTC

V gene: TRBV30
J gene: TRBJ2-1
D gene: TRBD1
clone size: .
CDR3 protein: CAWSWKPGQGLF
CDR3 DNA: TGTGCCTGGAGTTGGAAACCGGGACAGGGGCTCTTC

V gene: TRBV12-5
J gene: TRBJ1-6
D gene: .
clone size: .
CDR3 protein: CASASGSTNNSPLHF
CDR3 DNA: TGTGCTAGTGCTTCCGGGAGCACAAATAATTCACCCCTCCACTTT

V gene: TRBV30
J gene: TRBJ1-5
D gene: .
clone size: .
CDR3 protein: CAWSVGGNNQPQHF
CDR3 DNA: TGTGCCTGGAGTGTAGGGGGAAACAATCAGCCCCAGCATTTT

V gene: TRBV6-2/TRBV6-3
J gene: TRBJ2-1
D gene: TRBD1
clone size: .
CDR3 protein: CASSSDRRHTYNEQFF
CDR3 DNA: TGTGCCAGCAGTTCGGACAGGCGTCACACCTACAATGAGCAGTTCTTC

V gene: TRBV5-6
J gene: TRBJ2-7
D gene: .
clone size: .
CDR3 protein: CASTLLGPSYEQYF
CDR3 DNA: TGTGCCAGCACCTTGTTGGGGCCCTCCTACGAGCAGTACTTC

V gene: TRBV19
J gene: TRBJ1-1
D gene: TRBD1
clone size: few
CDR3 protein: CASSAPGGVNTEAFF
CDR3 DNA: TGTGCCAGTAGTGCACCAGGGGGCGTGAACACTGAAGCTTTCTTT

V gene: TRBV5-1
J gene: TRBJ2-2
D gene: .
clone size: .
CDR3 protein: CASSIDGLPTGELFF
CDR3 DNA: TGCGCCAGCAGCATCGACGGACTTCCCACCGGGGAGCTGTTTTTT

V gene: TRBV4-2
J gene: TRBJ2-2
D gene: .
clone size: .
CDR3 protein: CASSQEGRGNTGELFF
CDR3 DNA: TGTGCCAGCAGCCAAGAGGGGAGAGGCAACACCGGGGAGCTGTTTTTT

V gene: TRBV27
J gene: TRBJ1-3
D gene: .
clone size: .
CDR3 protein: CASSGGRNRGNTIYF
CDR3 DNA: TGTGCCAGCAGCGGGGGGCGAAATCGAGGAAACACCATATATTTT

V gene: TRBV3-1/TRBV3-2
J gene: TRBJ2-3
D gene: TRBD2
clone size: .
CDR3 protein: CASSYSGRPPYTQYF
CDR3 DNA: TGTGCCAGCAGCTATAGCGGGAGGCCTCCCTATACGCAGTATTTT

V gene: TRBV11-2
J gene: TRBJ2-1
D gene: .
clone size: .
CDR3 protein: CASSSGGRGPYNEQFF
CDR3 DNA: TGTGCCAGCAGCTCTGGAGGGCGCGGCCCCTACAATGAGCAGTTCTTC

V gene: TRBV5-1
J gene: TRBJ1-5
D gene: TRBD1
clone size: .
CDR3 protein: CASSLVGDSNQPQHF
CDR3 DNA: TGCGCCAGCAGCTTGGTGGGGGACAGTAATCAGCCCCAGCATTTT

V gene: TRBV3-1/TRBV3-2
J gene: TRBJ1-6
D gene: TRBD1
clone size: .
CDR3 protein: CASCDRVHDSPLHF
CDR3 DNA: TGTGCCAGCTGTGACAGGGTACACGATTCACCCCTCCACTTT

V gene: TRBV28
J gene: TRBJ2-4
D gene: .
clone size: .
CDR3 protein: CASSMTERAKNIQYF
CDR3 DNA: TGTGCCAGCAGTATGACAGAGAGAGCCAAAAACATTCAGTACTTC

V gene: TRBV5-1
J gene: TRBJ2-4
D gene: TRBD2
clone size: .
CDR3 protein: CASSFLAGGQNIQYF
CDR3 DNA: TGCGCCAGCAGCTTCCTAGCGGGCGGTCAAAACATTCAGTACTTC

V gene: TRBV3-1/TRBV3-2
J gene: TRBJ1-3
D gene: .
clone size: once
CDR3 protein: CASSLGSSGNTIYF
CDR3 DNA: TGTGCCAGCAGTCTCGGTTCCTCTGGAAACACCATATATTTT

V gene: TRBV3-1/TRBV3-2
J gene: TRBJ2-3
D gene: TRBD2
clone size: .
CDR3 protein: CASSQGGSGSTQYF
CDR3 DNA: TGTGCCAGCAGCCAAGGTGGCAGCGGGAGTACGCAGTATTTT

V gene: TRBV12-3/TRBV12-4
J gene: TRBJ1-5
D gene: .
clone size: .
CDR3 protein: CASSGGGNQPQHF
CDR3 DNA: TGTGCCAGCAGTGGAGGGGGCAATCAGCCCCAGCATTTT

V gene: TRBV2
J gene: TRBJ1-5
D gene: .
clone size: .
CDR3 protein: CASSEATRSNQPQHF
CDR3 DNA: TGTGCCAGCAGTGAAGCAACCAGGAGCAATCAGCCCCAGCATTTT

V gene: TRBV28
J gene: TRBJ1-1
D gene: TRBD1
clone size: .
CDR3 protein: CASSVRGRVEAFF
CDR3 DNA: TGTGCCAGCAGTGTGAGGGGGCGGGTTGAAGCTTTCTTT

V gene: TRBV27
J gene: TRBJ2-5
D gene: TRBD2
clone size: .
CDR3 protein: CASSSGLAGAQTQYF
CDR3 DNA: TGTGCCAGCAGTAGCGGACTAGCGGGAGCCCAGACCCAGTACTTC

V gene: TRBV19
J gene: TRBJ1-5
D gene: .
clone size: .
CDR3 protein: CASILGVGGQPQHF
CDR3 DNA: TGTGCCAGCATTCTCGGGGTAGGAGGTCAGCCCCAGCATTTT

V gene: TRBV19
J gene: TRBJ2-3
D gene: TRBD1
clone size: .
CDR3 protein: CASSRQGGYTDTQYF
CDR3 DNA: TGTGCCAGTAGTAGACAGGGGGGCTACACAGATACGCAGTATTTT